Listed here is a single TCR beta chain. Its antigen remains unidentified. The junction and the germline gene differ at one end; a read error may be behind it. This sample was included in a study of CD8+CD57+ T cells in acquired aplastic anemia (dated by TCRdb to between 2018 and 2020). About the study as a whole: DNA extracted from sorted CD4+ and CD8+ cells had a mean of about 3 ug, with a range of roughly 0.2 to 30 ug. Mean read counts for healthy donor samples were about 9.8 million for CD4+ cells and 11 million to 14 million for CD8+ cells.

In this study, sorted CD4+ and CD8+ T cells from the blood of healthy subjects and of severe aplastic anemia patients had their TCR repertoires deep-sequenced. Ficoll-Paque density gradient centrifugation was used to isolate peripheral blood mononuclear cells. Before DNA extraction, CD4+ and CD8+ T cells were sorted by FACS or by magnetic beads. Here is what the overall study found, with its caveats: Between patients and healthy controls, no significant difference in CD8+ Simpson's diversity was found (P=0.060). Some 30 CD8+ CDR3 sequences were shared between patients and controls but appeared highly expressed in patients and within their immunodominant clones.

From its cysteine to its phenylalanine, the CDR3 spans 16 amino acids. The entry retains the CDR3 DNA only, 48 bases that are in frame from base 1. CDR1 and CDR2 are drawn from the germline V gene: SGHRS, YFSETQ. Profiling of TCR beta VDJ combinations and CDR3 sequences used genomic DNA as the template. TCR repertoire sequencing was run on an Illumina HiSeq 2000. In the original analysis: Repertoire assessment relied on Simpson's diversity index, CDR3 size and DJ length profiles, and TRBV/TRBJ rearrangement plots. The most abundant DNA sequence in the deep sequencing data was defined as the immunodominant clone. CDR3 amino acid sequences were checked for sharing between subjects and were compared against published repertoires and the VDJdb database. Through fastp at Q25 and MiXCR, TCRdb rebuilt clones from the public reads, retaining in-frame beta chains. Merged by CDR3 protein, the rows form single entries marked with the most common genes and DNA. Clone size and V and J calls follow TCRdb, not the original study. The sample has a few hundred thousand distinct CDR3 sequences on record, 65% to 75% of them singletons. Under 5% of the sample belongs to the ten largest clones.

This clonotype was sampled from a human donor in good health, serving as a control. The chain is encoded by TRBV5-1 joined to TRBJ1-2; 10 central bases correspond to TRBD1. Sequences were obtained from sorted CD4+, CD8+, or CD8+CD57+ T cells (not recorded which) from PBMCs. In nucleotide form, the sequence is TGCGCCAGCAGCTTGGGTACGGGACAGGGGTTCTATGGCAACACCTTC. Translated, it gives CASSLGTGQGFYGNTF.